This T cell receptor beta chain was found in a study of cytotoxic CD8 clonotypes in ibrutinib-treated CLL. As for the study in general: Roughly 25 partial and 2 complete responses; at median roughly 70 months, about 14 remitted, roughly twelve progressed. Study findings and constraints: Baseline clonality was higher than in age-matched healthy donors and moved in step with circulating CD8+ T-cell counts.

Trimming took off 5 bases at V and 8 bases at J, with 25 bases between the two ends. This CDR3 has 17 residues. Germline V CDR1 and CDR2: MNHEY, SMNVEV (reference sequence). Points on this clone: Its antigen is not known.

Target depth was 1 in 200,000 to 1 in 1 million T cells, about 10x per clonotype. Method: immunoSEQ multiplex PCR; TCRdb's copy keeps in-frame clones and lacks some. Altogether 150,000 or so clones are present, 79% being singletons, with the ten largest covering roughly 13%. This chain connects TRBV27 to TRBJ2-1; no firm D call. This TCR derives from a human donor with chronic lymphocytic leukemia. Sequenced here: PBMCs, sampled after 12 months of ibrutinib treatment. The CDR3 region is CASSRSFGTNSIDEQFF. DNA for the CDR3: TGTGCCAGCAGTCGGTCCTTTGGTACCAATAGTATCGATGAGCAGTTCTTC.